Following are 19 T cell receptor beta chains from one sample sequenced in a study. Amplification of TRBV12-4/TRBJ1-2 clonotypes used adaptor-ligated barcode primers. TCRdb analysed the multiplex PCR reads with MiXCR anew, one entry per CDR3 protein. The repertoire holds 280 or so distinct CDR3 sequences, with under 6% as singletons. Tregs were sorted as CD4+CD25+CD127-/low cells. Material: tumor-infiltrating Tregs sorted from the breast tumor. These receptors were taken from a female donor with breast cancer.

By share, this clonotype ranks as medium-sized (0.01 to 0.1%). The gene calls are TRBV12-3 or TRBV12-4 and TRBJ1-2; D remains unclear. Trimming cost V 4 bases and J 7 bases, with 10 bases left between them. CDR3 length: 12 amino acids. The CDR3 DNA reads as TGTGCCAGCAGTTCCAGAATCGTTGGCTACACCTTC. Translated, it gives CASSSRIVGYTF.

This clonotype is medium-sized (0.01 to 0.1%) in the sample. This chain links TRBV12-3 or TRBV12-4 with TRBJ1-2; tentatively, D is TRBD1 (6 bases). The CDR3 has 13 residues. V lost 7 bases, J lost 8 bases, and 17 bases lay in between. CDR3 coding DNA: TGTGCCAGCACCCCAACAGGGAATGGCGGCTACACCTTC. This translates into CASTPTGNGGYTF.

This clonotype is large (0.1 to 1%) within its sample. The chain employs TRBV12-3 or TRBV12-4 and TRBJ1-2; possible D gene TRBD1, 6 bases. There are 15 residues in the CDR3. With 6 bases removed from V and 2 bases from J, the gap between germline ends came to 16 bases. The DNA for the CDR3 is TGTGCCAGCAGCACCCACAGGGTCTTAAACTATGGCTACACCTTC. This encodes CASSTHRVLNYGYTF.

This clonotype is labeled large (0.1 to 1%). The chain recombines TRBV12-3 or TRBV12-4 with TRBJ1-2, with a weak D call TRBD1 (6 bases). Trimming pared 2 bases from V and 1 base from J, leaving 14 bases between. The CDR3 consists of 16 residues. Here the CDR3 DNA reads TGTGCCAGCAGTTTAAATCCTCGGACAGTTAACTATGGCTACACCTTC. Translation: CASSLNPRTVNYGYTF.

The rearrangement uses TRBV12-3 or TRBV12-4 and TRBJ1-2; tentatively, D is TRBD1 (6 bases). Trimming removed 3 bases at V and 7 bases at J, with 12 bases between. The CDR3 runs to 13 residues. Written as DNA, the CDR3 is TGTGCCAGCAGTTTCGACAGGCAGAGTGGCTACACCTTC. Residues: CASSFDRQSGYTF.

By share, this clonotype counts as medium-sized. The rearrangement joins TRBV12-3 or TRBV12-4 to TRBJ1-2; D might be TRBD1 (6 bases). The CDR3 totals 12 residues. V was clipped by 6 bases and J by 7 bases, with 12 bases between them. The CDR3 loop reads CASRPTGIGYTF. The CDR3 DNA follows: TGTGCCAGCAGACCCACAGGGATTGGCTACACCTTC.

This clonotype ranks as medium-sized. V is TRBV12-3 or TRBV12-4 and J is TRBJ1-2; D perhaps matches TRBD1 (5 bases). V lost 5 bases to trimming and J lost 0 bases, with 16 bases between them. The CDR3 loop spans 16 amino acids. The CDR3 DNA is TGTGCCAGCAGTCCAGGGTTGAGGTTAGCTAACTATGGCTACACCTTC. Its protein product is CASSPGLRLANYGYTF.

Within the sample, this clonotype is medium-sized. In nucleotides, the CDR3 is TGTGCCAGCAGTTCGCCAGAAAACTATGGCTACACCTTC. This codes for CASSSPENYGYTF. This chain uses TRBV12-3 or TRBV12-4 with TRBJ1-2; D remains ambiguous. This CDR3 is 13 amino acids long. V lost 4 bases, J lost 2 bases, and 8 bases lay in between.

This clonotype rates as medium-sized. CDR3 residues: CASSRGPLYGYTF. The DNA of the CDR3 is TGTGCCAGCAGTCGTGGGCCGCTCTATGGCTACACCTTC. V is TRBV12-3 or TRBV12-4 and J is TRBJ1-2; D is uncertain. Deletions cut 5 bases from V and 4 bases from J, with 11 bases between. The CDR3 is 13 residues long.

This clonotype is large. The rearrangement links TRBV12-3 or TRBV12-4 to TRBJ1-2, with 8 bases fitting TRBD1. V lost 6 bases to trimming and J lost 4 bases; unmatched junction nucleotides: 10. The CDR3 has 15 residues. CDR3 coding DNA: TGTGCCAGCAGCCGGGCTGGACAGGGCCTCTATGGCTACACCTTC. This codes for CASSRAGQGLYGYTF.

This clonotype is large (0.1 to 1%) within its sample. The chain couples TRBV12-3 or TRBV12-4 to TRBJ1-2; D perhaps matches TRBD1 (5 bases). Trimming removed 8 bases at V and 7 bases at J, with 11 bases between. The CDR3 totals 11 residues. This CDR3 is CASALGTGYTF. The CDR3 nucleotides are TGTGCCAGCGCGTTAGGGACTGGCTACACCTTC.

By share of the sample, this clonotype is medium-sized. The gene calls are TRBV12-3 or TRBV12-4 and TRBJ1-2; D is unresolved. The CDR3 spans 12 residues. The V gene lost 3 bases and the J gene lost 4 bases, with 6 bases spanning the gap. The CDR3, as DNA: TGTGCCAGCAGTTTTCACCTCTATGGCTACACCTTC. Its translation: CASSFHLYGYTF.

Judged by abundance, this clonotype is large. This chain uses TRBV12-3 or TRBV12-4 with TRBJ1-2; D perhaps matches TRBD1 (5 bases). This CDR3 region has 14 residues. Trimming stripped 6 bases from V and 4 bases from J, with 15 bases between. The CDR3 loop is CASRDEGQGYGYTF. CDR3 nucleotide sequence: TGTGCCAGCAGGGACGAGGGGCAAGGCTATGGCTACACCTTC.

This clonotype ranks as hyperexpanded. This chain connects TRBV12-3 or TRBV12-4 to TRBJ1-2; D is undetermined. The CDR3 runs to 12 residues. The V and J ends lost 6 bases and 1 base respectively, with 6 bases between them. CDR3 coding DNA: TGTGCCAGCAGCTACTATAACTATGGCTACACCTTC. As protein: CASSYYNYGYTF.

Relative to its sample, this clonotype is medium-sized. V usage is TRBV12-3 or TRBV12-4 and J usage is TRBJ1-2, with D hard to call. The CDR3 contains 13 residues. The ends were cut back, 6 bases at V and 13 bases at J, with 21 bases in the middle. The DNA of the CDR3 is TGTGCCAGCAGCCAAACGGGCCCGTCGTCATCCACCTTC. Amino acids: CASSQTGPSSSTF.

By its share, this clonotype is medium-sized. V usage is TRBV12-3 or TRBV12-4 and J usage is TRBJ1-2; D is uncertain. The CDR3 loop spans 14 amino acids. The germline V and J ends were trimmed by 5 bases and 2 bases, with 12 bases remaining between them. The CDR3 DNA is TGTGCCAGCAGTCGGACCACGGGGAACTATGGCTACACCTTC. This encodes CASSRTTGNYGYTF.

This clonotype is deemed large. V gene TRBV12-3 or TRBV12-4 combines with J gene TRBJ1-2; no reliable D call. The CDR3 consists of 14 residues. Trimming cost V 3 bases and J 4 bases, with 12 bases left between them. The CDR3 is CASSFVVEGYGYTF. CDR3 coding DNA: TGTGCCAGCAGTTTCGTCGTGGAGGGCTATGGCTACACCTTC.

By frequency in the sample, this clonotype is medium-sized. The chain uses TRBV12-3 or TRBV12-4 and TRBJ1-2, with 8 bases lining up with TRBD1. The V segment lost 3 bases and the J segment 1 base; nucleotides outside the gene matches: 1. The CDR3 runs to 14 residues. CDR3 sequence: CASSLGQVNYGYTF. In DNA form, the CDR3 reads TGTGCCAGCAGTTTGGGACAGGTTAACTATGGCTACACCTTC.

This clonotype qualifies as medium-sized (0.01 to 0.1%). The CDR3 nucleotides read TGTGCCAGCAGCACAGGACAGAACTATGGCTACACCTTC. Amino acid sequence: CASSTGQNYGYTF. The V and J genes are TRBV12-3 or TRBV12-4 and TRBJ1-2; perhaps TRBD1 as D (6 bases). Deletions cut 6 bases from V and 2 bases from J, with 10 bases between. The CDR3 covers 13 residues.